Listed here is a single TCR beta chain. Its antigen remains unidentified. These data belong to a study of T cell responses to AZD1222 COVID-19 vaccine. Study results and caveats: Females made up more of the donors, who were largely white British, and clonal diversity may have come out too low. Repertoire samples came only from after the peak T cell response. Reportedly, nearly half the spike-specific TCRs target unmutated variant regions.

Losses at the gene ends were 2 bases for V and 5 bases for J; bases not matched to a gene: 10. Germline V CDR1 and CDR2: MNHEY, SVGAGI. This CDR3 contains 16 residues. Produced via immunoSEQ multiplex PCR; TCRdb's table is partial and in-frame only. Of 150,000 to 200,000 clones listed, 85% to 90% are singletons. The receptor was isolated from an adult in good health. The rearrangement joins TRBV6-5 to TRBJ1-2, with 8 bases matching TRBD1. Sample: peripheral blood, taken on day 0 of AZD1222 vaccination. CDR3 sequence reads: CASSYLGQGARYGYTF. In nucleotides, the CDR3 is TGTGCCAGCAGTTACCTAGGGCAGGGGGCTCGGTATGGCTACACCTTC.